Each of the 5 T cell receptor beta chains below was sequenced from the same sample in a study of cytomegalovirus exposure and HLA in healthy donors. It was with 60 Vbeta and 13 Jbeta primers that the PCR ran. Data came from immunoSEQ multiplex PCR; TCRdb stores just in-frame clones and leaves some out. The data show 90,000 to 120,000 clones, 60% to 80% seen once. Source material: PBMCs. The receptor source for this set is a man between 18 and 29 years old in good health and CMV-seronegative.

The chain has TRBV7-3 and TRBJ1-6, with unresolved D. In germline, CDR1 is SGHTA, CDR2 FQGTGA. The germline V and J ends were trimmed by 1 base and 6 bases, with 7 bases remaining between them. The CDR3 sequence is 14 residues long. DNA of the CDR3: TGTGCCAGCAGCTTAAACCCCAGTAATTCACCCCTCCACTTT. Translation gives CASSLNPSNSPLHF.

This chain connects TRBV2 to TRBJ2-7; 7 nucleotides line up with TRBD1. This CDR3 is built from 18 residues. From germline, CDR1 is SNHLY and CDR2 FYNNEI. Germline trimming cut 4 bases from V and 2 bases from J; bases unmatched to any gene: 17. The CDR3: CASSGRDSSSQRTYEQYF. The CDR3 region has the DNA TGTGCCAGCAGTGGACGGGACAGCTCTTCTCAACGTACCTACGAGCAGTACTTC.

The chain couples TRBV19 to TRBJ2-3, with TRBD2 identical over 11 bases. Looked up from germline, CDR1 is LNHDA and CDR2 is SQIVND (reference sequence). V gave up 5 bases and J gave up 4 bases; unmatched junction bases: 5. CDR3 size: 15 residues. CDR3 region: CASSPLTSGADTQYF. Written as DNA, the CDR3 is TGTGCCAGTAGTCCCCTGACTAGCGGGGCAGATACGCAGTATTTT.

The V gene is TRBV7-9, the J gene TRBJ1-2, with D unclear. Germline CDR1 is SEHNR and CDR2 is FQNEAQ (reference sequence). CDR3 length: 12 residues. V lost 4 bases, J lost 8 bases, and 11 bases lay in between. CDR3 in amino acids: CASSSGGYGYTF. The CDR3 nucleotides read TGTGCCAGCAGCTCGGGTGGGTACGGCTACACCTTC. Supplemented by reference TRBV7-9 and TRBJ1-2, the full variable domain reads DTGVSQNPRHKITKRGQNVTFRCDPISEHNRLYWYRQTLGQGPEFLTYFQNEAQLEKSRLLSDRFSAERPKGSFSTLEIQRTEQGDSAMYLCASSSGGYGYTFGSGTRLTVV.

The chain's CDR3 is CSVLPTLNRNHNYGYTF. The CDR3, as DNA: TGCAGCGTCCTCCCAACCTTAAACAGGAACCACAACTATGGCTACACCTTC. This chain links TRBV29-1 with TRBJ1-2, with a weak D call TRBD1 (5 bases). The CDR3 sequence is 17 residues long. CDR1 and CDR2 (germline): SQVTM, ANQGSEA. The V and J ends lost 6 bases and 2 bases respectively, with 25 bases between them.